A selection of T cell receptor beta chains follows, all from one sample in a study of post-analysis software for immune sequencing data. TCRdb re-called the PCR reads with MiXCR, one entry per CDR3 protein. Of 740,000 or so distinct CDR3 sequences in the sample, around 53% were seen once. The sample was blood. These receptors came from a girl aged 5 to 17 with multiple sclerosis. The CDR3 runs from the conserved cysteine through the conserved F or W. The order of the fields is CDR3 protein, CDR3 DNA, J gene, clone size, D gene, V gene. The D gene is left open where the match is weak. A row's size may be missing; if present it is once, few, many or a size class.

CSVEVGRVGGGYTF	TGCAGCGTTGAAGTCGGGCGGGTTGGTGGTGGCTACACCTTC	TRBJ1-2	.	.	TRBV29-1
CAKARTSSYSEQFF	TGTGCCAAAGCTCGGACTAGCTCCTACAGTGAGCAGTTCTTC	TRBJ2-1	.	TRBD2	TRBV2
CSARDRDRSGANVLTF	TGCAGTGCTAGAGACCGGGACAGATCAGGGGCCAACGTCCTGACTTTC	TRBJ2-6	.	TRBD1	TRBV20-1
CASSLDSGSVYGYTF	TGCGCCAGCAGCTTGGACAGTGGCTCCGTCTATGGCTACACCTTC	TRBJ1-2	.	.	TRBV5-1
CASSPGQNTGELFF	TGTGCCAGCAGCCCGGGCCAGAACACCGGGGAGCTGTTTTTT	TRBJ2-2	.	.	TRBV5-6
CASSPQTIGTEAFF	TGTGCCAGCAGCCCCCAAACGATTGGCACTGAAGCTTTCTTT	TRBJ1-1	few	.	TRBV7-2
CASSLANEQYF	TGTGCCAGCAGCTTAGCTAACGAGCAGTACTTC	TRBJ2-7	.	.	TRBV5-1
CASALTYEQYF	TGTGCCAGCGCCCTAACCTACGAGCAGTACTTC	TRBJ2-7	.	.	TRBV12-3/TRBV12-4
CSVVGGTGNIQYF	TGCAGCGTTGTAGGGGGAACGGGAAACATTCAGTACTTC	TRBJ2-4	few	.	TRBV29-1
CASSFRVGAYNEQFF	TGTGCCAGCAGTTTTCGGGTAGGAGCTTACAATGAGCAGTTCTTC	TRBJ2-1	.	.	TRBV27
CASSLGTGVADTRYF	TGTGCCAGCAGTTTGGGGACAGGGGTCGCAGATACGCGGTATTTT	TRBJ2-3	.	TRBD1	TRBV2
CASSLAFDTAYEQYF	TGCGCCAGCAGCTTGGCCTTTGACACAGCCTACGAGCAGTACTTC	TRBJ2-7	.	.	TRBV5-1
CASSFGTSGVYEQYF	TGTGCCAGCAGCTTCGGGACTAGCGGAGTTTACGAGCAGTACTTC	TRBJ2-7	.	TRBD2	TRBV5-1
CASSLVLAGQYF	TGTGCCAGCAGCTTAGTTTTAGCGGGGCAGTACTTC	TRBJ2-7	.	TRBD2	TRBV7-2
CASSEQTGGSYEQYF	TGTGCCAGCAGTGAGCAGACAGGGGGCTCCTACGAGCAGTACTTC	TRBJ2-7	.	TRBD1	TRBV6-1
CASSLGIGPGQPQHF	TGTGCCAGCAGTTTAGGTATAGGCCCCGGTCAGCCCCAGCATTTT	TRBJ1-5	.	.	TRBV12-3/TRBV12-4
CASSRTSGRAEQFF	TGTGCCAGCAGCCGGACTAGCGGGAGGGCCGAGCAGTTCTTC	TRBJ2-1	.	TRBD2	TRBV6-6
CASSFRGSANEQYF	TGTGCCAGCAGTTTCCGTGGGAGTGCGAACGAGCAGTACTTC	TRBJ2-7	.	.	TRBV12-3/TRBV12-4
CSARRLAEVGFYNEQFF	TGCAGTGCTAGGAGACTAGCGGAGGTCGGGTTCTACAATGAGCAGTTCTTC	TRBJ2-1	few	TRBD2	TRBV20-1
CASSLVDSRHGYTF	TGTGCCAGCAGTTTAGTCGACAGCCGCCATGGCTACACCTTC	TRBJ1-2	.	.	TRBV12-3/TRBV12-4
CASSVRDRGSYEQYF	TGTGCCAGTAGTGTCCGGGACAGGGGCTCCTACGAGCAGTACTTC	TRBJ2-7	.	TRBD1	TRBV19
CASSFRERPLHF	TGTGCCAGCAGTTTCCGGGAGAGGCCCCTCCACTTT	TRBJ1-6	.	.	TRBV27
CASSFGTSGTPVLSGANVLTF	TGTGCCAGCAGTTTTGGGACTAGCGGGACGCCGGTACTCTCTGGGGCCAACGTCCTGACTTTC	TRBJ2-6	.	TRBD2	TRBV12-3/TRBV12-4
CSVGLAEYPQQETQYF	TGCAGCGTTGGGCTAGCGGAGTACCCCCAACAAGAGACCCAGTACTTC	TRBJ2-5	few	TRBD2	TRBV29-1
CASSWRSAPSYEQYF	TGCGCCAGCAGCTGGAGGAGTGCCCCCTCCTACGAGCAGTACTTC	TRBJ2-7	.	.	TRBV5-1
CASSLNAGYYEQYF	TGTGCTAGCAGCTTAAATGCCGGATACTACGAGCAGTACTTC	TRBJ2-7	.	.	TRBV7-9
CASSNPGGANYGYTF	TGCGCCAGCAGCAATCCAGGGGGCGCGAACTATGGCTACACCTTC	TRBJ1-2	.	TRBD1	TRBV5-1
CASSPLDSGNEQFF	TGTGCCAGCAGTCCCTTAGACTCGGGCAATGAGCAGTTCTTC	TRBJ2-1	few	.	TRBV27
CASSPAPGPAGILSYEQYF	TGTGCCAGCAGCCCCGCCCCGGGACCAGCGGGAATTCTCTCCTACGAGCAGTACTTC	TRBJ2-7	.	TRBD2	TRBV5-5
CSVEWAGGTYNEQFF	TGCAGCGTTGAGTGGGCGGGAGGTACCTACAATGAGCAGTTCTTC	TRBJ2-1	.	TRBD2	TRBV29-1
CASSLDPSGRYF	TGCGCCAGCAGCTTGGACCCGTCCGGGCGGTACTTC	TRBJ2-5	.	.	TRBV5-1
CSADGAPASTDTQYF	TGCAGTGCGGACGGTGCGCCTGCTAGCACAGATACGCAGTATTTT	TRBJ2-3	.	.	TRBV20-1
CASSSGDSGANVLTF	TGCGCCAGCAGCAGCGGGGACTCTGGGGCCAACGTCCTGACTTTC	TRBJ2-6	.	TRBD2	TRBV5-1
CASSDGQGINEQYF	TGTGCCAGCAGCGACGGACAGGGGATCAACGAGCAGTACTTC	TRBJ2-7	.	TRBD1	TRBV7-6
CASSVQTGTGIANEQYF	TGTGCCAGCAGCGTCCAAACCGGGACAGGGATTGCAAACGAGCAGTACTTC	TRBJ2-7	many	TRBD1	TRBV9
CSAAGYLFNEQFF	TGCAGTGCTGCCGGGTACCTTTTCAATGAGCAGTTCTTC	TRBJ2-1	.	.	TRBV20-1
CASSPGTSVQETQYF	TGCGCCAGCAGCCCCGGGACTAGCGTACAAGAGACCCAGTACTTC	TRBJ2-5	.	TRBD2	TRBV5-1
CATSRGVVIETQYF	TGTGCCACCAGCAGGGGTGTGGTGATAGAGACCCAGTACTTC	TRBJ2-5	few	.	TRBV15
CASTNFPSGANVLTF	TGTGCCAGCACCAACTTTCCTTCCGGGGCCAACGTCCTGACTTTC	TRBJ2-6	.	.	TRBV7-9
CASSFPDRMGQFF	TGTGCCAGCAGCTTCCCCGACCGTATGGGGCAGTTCTTC	TRBJ2-1	.	.	TRBV7-2
CSARAVRERLNTEAFF	TGCAGTGCTAGAGCTGTCCGGGAAAGGCTGAACACTGAAGCTTTCTTT	TRBJ1-1	.	.	TRBV20-1
CSASWGNRGTEAFF	TGCAGTGCTAGTTGGGGGAACCGGGGCACTGAAGCTTTCTTT	TRBJ1-1	.	.	TRBV20-1
CASSLAQGVSYNEQFF	TGCGCCAGCAGCTTGGCACAGGGAGTTTCCTACAATGAGCAGTTCTTC	TRBJ2-1	few	.	TRBV5-1
CSATPGTRVSGTQYF	TGCAGTGCCACCCCCGGGACTAGGGTTTCGGGTACGCAGTATTTT	TRBJ2-3	.	TRBD2	TRBV20-1
CSVDPGLAGSYEQYF	TGCAGCGTTGATCCGGGACTAGCGGGCTCCTACGAGCAGTACTTC	TRBJ2-7	once	TRBD2	TRBV29-1
CASSVTGNYGYTF	TGTGCCAGCAGCGTGACGGGGAACTATGGCTACACCTTC	TRBJ1-2	few	.	TRBV9
CASSPSGRALLFYEQYF	TGTGCCAGCAGTCCGAGCGGGAGGGCCCTCCTTTTCTACGAGCAGTACTTC	TRBJ2-7	.	TRBD2	TRBV28
CASSPAGRPNTGELFF	TGCGCCAGCAGCCCCGCTGGGAGGCCGAACACCGGGGAGCTGTTTTTT	TRBJ2-2	.	.	TRBV5-1
CASSLMGQGLAEQYF	TGTGCCAGCAGTTTAATGGGACAGGGTCTCGCCGAGCAGTACTTC	TRBJ2-7	.	TRBD1	TRBV12-3/TRBV12-4
CASSHTGPTPSGNIQYF	TGTGCCAGCAGCCATACAGGGCCAACACCGTCGGGGAACATTCAGTACTTC	TRBJ2-4	once	.	TRBV3-1
CSAFDWGGGNTEAFF	TGCAGTGCCTTTGACTGGGGGGGGGGCAACACTGAAGCTTTCTTT	TRBJ1-1	.	.	TRBV20-1
CASSILNQPQHF	TGTGCCAGTAGTATCCTCAATCAGCCCCAGCATTTT	TRBJ1-5	.	.	TRBV19
CSVVQRGDEQYF	TGCAGCGTTGTACAACGCGGTGACGAGCAGTACTTC	TRBJ2-7	few	.	TRBV29-1
CASSHGSGYEQYF	TGTGCCAGCAGCCATGGCAGCGGCTACGAGCAGTACTTC	TRBJ2-7	.	.	TRBV14
CATSRDYTGVSNQPQHF	TGTGCCACCAGCAGAGATTATACAGGGGTTAGCAATCAGCCCCAGCATTTT	TRBJ1-5	.	TRBD1	TRBV15
CASSRKEGGSYEQYF	TGTGCCAGCTCACGTAAGGAGGGGGGCTCCTACGAGCAGTACTTC	TRBJ2-7	.	.	TRBV18
CASSLGGVPNEQFF	TGTGCCAGCAGTTTGGGAGGGGTTCCCAATGAGCAGTTCTTC	TRBJ2-1	few	TRBD2	TRBV12-3/TRBV12-4
CASSFGTGNNQPQHF	TGTGCCAGCAGTTTCGGGACAGGGAACAATCAGCCCCAGCATTTT	TRBJ1-5	.	TRBD1	TRBV12-3/TRBV12-4
CSARDHAAGGLDTQYF	TGCAGTGCTAGAGATCATGCAGCGGGGGGTTTGGATACGCAGTATTTT	TRBJ2-3	few	TRBD2	TRBV20-1